The 5 T cell receptor beta chains below were found in one sample sequenced in a study of T cell changes during pregnancy in multiple sclerosis. Method: immunoSEQ multiplex PCR; TCRdb's copy keeps in-frame clones and lacks some. This sample has some 40,000 clones, with 93% found just once. Sequenced material: CD4+ T cells from peripheral blood mononuclear cells, taken in the first trimester of pregnancy. Receptors originate from a female donor with multiple sclerosis, enrolled in a pregnancy study.

This rearrangement joins TRBV5-1 to TRBJ1-2, with 9 nucleotides matching TRBD1. Germline values: CDR1 SGHRS, CDR2 YFSETQ. This CDR3 has 15 amino acids. With 1 base clipped from V and 3 bases from J, the junction kept 4 bases outside the gene matches. CDR3 loop: CASSLKGQGDYGYTF. DNA of the CDR3: TGCGCCAGCAGCTTGAAGGGACAGGGTGACTATGGCTACACCTTC.

The chain combines TRBV5-1 with TRBJ2-3; 7 positions agree with TRBD2. There are 16 residues in the CDR3. The junction had 10 bases not matched to a gene; V was cut back by 4 bases and J by 2 bases. Germline V gene data show CDR1 as SGHRS and CDR2 as YFSETQ. The CDR3 coding sequence is TGCGCCAGCAGCATAGCTAGGGCGGGGGTCACAGATACGCAGTATTTT. This sequence encodes CASSIARAGVTDTQYF.

This sequence joins TRBV27 and TRBJ2-7, with D maybe TRBD1 (6 bases). Germline V gene sequence: CDR1 MNHEY, CDR2 SMNVEV (reference sequence). The CDR3 extends over 15 amino acids. The V end was cut by 6 bases, the J end by 2 bases, with 17 bases between. In nucleotides, the CDR3 is TGTGCCAGCAGAGGGGGAGACAGCTGGGCCTACGAGCAGTACTTC. Translation gives CASRGGDSWAYEQYF.

The gene calls are TRBV7-8 and TRBJ2-7; D is unclear. CDR1 and CDR2 (germline): SGHVS, FQNEAQ. Trimming shortened V by 3 bases and J by 2 bases, and 11 bases separated the two germline ends. The CDR3 has 14 residues. DNA for the CDR3: TGTGCCAGCAGCTTCCGGGTTACGGCCTACGAGCAGTACTTC. Translating it yields CASSFRVTAYEQYF.

The gene calls are TRBV18 and TRBJ2-7; possible D gene TRBD1, 6 bases. The germline gives CDR1 KGHSH, CDR2 LQKENI. This CDR3 spans 16 amino acids. Trimming stripped 0 bases from V and 4 bases from J, with 16 bases between. In DNA, the CDR3 is TGTGCCAGCTCACCACCGTTTATCAGGGGAGAATACGAGCAGTACTTC. Residues: CASSPPFIRGEYEQYF.